The sequence of this T cell receptor beta chain was determined in a study of blood T cells in healthy people across ages. This clonotype was seen more than once but under ten times. An end of the junction does not agree with germline; a read error may underlie this. Using a J-beta primer mix together with a sample-barcoded 5' primer, a second PCR was run for roughly 7 to 11 cycles. All cDNA molecules were each tagged by a template-switch adaptor with 12 random nucleotides. TCRdb called the 5' RACE reads again in MiXCR, with one record for every CDR3 protein. The profile shows 1.5 million to 2 million distinct CDR3 sequences, 28% of them singletons. CDR1 and CDR2 from the germline V gene are MNHEY and SVGAGI. The CDR3 has 13 amino acids.

Sequenced: blood. This chain uses TRBV6-5 with TRBJ2-7, with 9 bases lining up with TRBD1. The sequence came from a young woman in good health. CDR3 bases: TGTGCCGGCAGACGGGACAGGGAACGCGAGCAGTACTTC. Residues: CAGRRDREREQYF.